The clone carrying this T cell receptor (beta chain) is a singleton in its sample. This specimen comes from a study of blood T cell repertoires in COVID-19. About the research overall: Material from acute and convalescent COVID-19 was sourced from the United States, Italy and Spain.

The CDR3 covers 15 residues. The germline V gene encodes CDR1 SQVTM and CDR2 ANQGSEA. V was clipped by 4 bases and J by 1 base, with 14 bases between them. Data came from immunoSEQ multiplex PCR; TCRdb stores just in-frame clones and leaves some out. The table lists around 280,000 clones, around 90% of them singletons. The sequence derives from a woman between 35 and 50 years old who had recovered from COVID-19. The sample taken for sequencing was PBMCs or T cells enriched from blood (not recorded which). The genes are TRBV29-1 and TRBJ2-1, with a tentative D call TRBD2 (6 bases). In DNA, the CDR3 is TGCAGCGTTGTTTTTAGTCGGGGGTCCTACAATGAGCAGTTCTTC. Its protein product is CSVVFSRGSYNEQFF.